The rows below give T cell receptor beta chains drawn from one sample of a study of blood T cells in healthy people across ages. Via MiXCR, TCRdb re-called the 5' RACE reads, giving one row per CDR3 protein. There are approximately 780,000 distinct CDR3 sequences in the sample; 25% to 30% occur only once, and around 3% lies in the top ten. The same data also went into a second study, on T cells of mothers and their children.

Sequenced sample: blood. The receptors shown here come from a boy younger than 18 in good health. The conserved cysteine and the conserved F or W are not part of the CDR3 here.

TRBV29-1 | SVEDGGPHNEKLF
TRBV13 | ASSRPLFTGELAKNIQY
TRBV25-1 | ASRGGRRGEKLF
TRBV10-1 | ASSESGRKNIQY
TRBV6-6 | ASNRDASYEQY
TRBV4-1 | ASSQTGRGGSEAF
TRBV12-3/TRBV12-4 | ASSLNGVSPLH
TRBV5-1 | ASSLAQKGRQETQY
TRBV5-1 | ASSPKQGANGGYT
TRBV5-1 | ASSLSARETEAF
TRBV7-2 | ASSLDRLTSQY
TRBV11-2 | ASSSGVGSRSTDTQY
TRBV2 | ASVRGSNYGYT